This T cell receptor beta chain was retrieved from a study of response to subunit inactivated influenza vaccine. In TCRdb, the RT-PCR reads were re-called with MiXCR into one record per CDR3 protein. This sample has roughly 570,000 distinct CDR3 sequences, with 10% to 15% found just once. The V end lost 6 bases, the J end lost 6 bases, and 18 bases lay between the germline ends. Germline lookup yields CDR1 MNHNS and CDR2 SASEGT. This CDR3 spans 14 amino acids. The source material was PBMCs from blood, sampled 40 to 50 days after vaccination. This receptor was identified in a man aged 50 to 60 who received an inactivated influenza vaccine. The chain employs TRBV6-1 and TRBJ2-7, with D perhaps matching TRBD1 (6 bases). CDR3 bases: TGTGCCAGCAGGCCTGACGCTGGGGGCGGCGAGCAGTACTTC. Translation: CASRPDAGGGEQYF.